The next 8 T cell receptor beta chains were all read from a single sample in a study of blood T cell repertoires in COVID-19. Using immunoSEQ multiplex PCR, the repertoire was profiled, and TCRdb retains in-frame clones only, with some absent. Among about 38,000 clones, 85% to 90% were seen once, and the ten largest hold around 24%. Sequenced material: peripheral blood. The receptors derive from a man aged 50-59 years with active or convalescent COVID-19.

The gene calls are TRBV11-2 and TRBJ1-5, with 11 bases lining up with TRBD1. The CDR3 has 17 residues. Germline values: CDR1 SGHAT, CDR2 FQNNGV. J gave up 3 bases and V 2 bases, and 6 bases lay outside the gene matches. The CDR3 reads CASSLIGTGGPNQPQHF. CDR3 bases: TGTGCCAGCAGCTTAATAGGGACAGGGGGGCCCAATCAGCCCCAGCATTTT.

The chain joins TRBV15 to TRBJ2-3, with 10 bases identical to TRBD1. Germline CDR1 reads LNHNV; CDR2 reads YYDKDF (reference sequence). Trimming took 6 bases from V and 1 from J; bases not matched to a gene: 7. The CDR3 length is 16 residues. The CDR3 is CATSPVDRGGTDTQYF. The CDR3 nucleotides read TGTGCCACCAGTCCGGTGGACAGGGGGGGCACAGATACGCAGTATTTT.

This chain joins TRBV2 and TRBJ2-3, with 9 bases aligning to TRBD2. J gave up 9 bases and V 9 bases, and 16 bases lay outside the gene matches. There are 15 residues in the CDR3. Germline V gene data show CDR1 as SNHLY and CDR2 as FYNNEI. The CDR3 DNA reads TGTGCCAGTCGGAGTGGCGGGAGGGCCTCAGGGACGCAGTATTTT. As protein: CASRSGGRASGTQYF. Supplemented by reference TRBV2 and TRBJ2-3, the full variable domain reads EPEVTQTPSHQVTQMGQEVILRCVPISNHLYFYWYRQILGQKVEFLVSFYNNEISEKSEIFDDQFSVERPDGSNFTLKIRSTKLEDSAMYFCASRSGGRASGTQYFGPGTRLTVL.

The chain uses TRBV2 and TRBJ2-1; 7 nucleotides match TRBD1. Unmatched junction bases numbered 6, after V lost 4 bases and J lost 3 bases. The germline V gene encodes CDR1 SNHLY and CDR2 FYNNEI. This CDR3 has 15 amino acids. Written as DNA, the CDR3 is TGTGCCAGCAGTGGCGACAGGGTCGGCTACAATGAGCAGTTCTTC. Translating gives CASSGDRVGYNEQFF.

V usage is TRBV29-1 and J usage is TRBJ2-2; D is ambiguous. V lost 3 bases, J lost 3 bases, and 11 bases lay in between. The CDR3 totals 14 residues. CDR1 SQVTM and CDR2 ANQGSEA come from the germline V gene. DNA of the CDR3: TGCAGCGTTGATGGCCTTGCGGACACCGGGGAGCTGTTTTTT. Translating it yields CSVDGLADTGELFF.

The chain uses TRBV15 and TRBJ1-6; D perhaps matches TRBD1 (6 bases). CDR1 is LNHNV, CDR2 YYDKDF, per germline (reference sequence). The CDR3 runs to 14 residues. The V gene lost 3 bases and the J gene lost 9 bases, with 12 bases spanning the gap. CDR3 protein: CATSSTGQFSPLHF. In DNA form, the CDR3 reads TGTGCCACCAGCAGTACTGGACAGTTTTCACCCCTCCACTTT.

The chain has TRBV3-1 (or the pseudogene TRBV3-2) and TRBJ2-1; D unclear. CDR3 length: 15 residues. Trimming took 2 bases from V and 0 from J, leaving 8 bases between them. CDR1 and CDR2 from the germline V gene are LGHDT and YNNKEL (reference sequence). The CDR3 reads CASSQSPGSYNEQFF. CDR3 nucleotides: TGTGCCAGCAGCCAATCCCCGGGCTCCTACAATGAGCAGTTCTTC.

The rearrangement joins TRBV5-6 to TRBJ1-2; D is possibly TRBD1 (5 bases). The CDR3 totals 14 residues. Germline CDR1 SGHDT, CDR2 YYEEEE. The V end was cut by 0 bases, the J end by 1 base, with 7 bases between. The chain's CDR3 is CASSLGTNNYGYTF. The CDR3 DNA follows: TGTGCCAGCAGCTTGGGGACAAATAACTATGGCTACACCTTC.